This entry lists 8 T cell receptor beta chains sequenced from one sample in a study of T cells in Graves' hyperthyroidism and ophthalmopathy. Amplified regions were TCR beta CDR3 sequences from RNA transcripts. First-round RT-PCR of the TCR CDR3 relied on the HTBI primer set. One entry per CDR3 protein, called by TCRdb with MiXCR from the multiplex PCR reads. The sample carries 500,000 or so distinct CDR3 sequences, 15% to 20% recorded once. The sequenced material came from blood. The receptors stem from a young woman with Graves' ophthalmopathy.

V usage is TRBV28 and J usage is TRBJ1-2; D gene unclear. CDR1 is MDHEN and CDR2 is SYDVKM in the germline V gene. The CDR3 extends over 13 amino acids. V lost 8 bases and J 4 bases, leaving 14 bases between the germline ends. In DNA form, the CDR3 reads TGTGCCAGCGAGCACAGCCCTCTCTATGGCTACACCTTC. Its protein is CASEHSPLYGYTF.

The sample holds a few counts of this clonotype. The J gene is TRBJ1-2, the V gene TRBV7-3, with 8 bases matching TRBD1. J lost 7 bases, V lost 1 base, and 8 bases had no gene match. Germline values: CDR1 SGHTA, CDR2 FQGTGA. The CDR3 runs to 15 residues. CDR3 sequence: CASSLSLTGGRGYTF. In DNA, the CDR3 is TGTGCCAGCAGCTTAAGCCTAACAGGGGGACGTGGCTACACCTTC.

This clonotype was recorded at least ten times. This rearrangement joins TRBV20-1 to TRBJ2-2; 7 positions match TRBD1. Trimming removed 2 bases from V and 2 bases from J; junction bases left unmatched: 2. Germline lookup yields CDR1 DFQATT and CDR2 SNEGSKA (reference sequence). The CDR3 extends over 14 amino acids. CDR3 coding DNA: TGCAGTGCTAGAAGGGGGCGAAACACCGGGGAGCTGTTTTTT. Amino acids: CSARRGRNTGELFF.

This clonotype was observed a handful of times. This chain links TRBV7-9 with TRBJ2-1; D assignment may be TRBD1 or TRBD2 (5 bases each). This CDR3 region has 16 residues. The V gene lost 5 bases and the J gene lost 3 bases, with 17 bases spanning the gap. Germline CDR1 and CDR2: SEHNR and FQNEAQ (reference sequence). In nucleotides, the CDR3 is TGTGCCAGCAGCCCCGGGTCCGGGGCAGGCTACAATGAGCAGTTCTTC. Amino acid sequence: CASSPGSGAGYNEQFF.

This clonotype has ten or more counts. DNA for the CDR3: TGTGCCAGCAGTTACGAGCGGTGGGGGAACGGGGAGCTGTTTTTT. It yields the protein CASSYERWGNGELFF. V usage is TRBV6-5 and J usage is TRBJ2-2; D possibly uses TRBD1 or TRBD2 (5 bases each). From germline, CDR1 is MNHEY and CDR2 SVGAGI. CDR3 size: 15 residues. V lost 2 bases and J lost 7, with 14 bases in between.

This clonotype was recorded at least ten times. The genes are TRBV5-1 and TRBJ1-4; D may be TRBD1 (6 bases). Trimming left V 0 bases short and J 4 bases short, with 16 bases between. Looked up from germline, CDR1 is SGHRS and CDR2 is YFSETQ. CDR3 length equals 17 residues. This CDR3 reads CASSLVPRGQDNEKLFF. Here the CDR3 DNA reads TGCGCCAGCAGCTTGGTTCCTAGGGGACAAGATAATGAAAAACTGTTTTTT.

This clonotype came up a few times. The chain is built from TRBV24-1 and TRBJ2-1; 7 bases agree with TRBD1. With 3 bases clipped from V and 5 bases from J, the junction kept 9 bases outside the gene matches. CDR3 length: 16 amino acids. The V gene's germline CDR1 is KGHDR and CDR2 SFDVKD. CDR3 sequence (DNA): TGTGCCACCAGTGATGCGACAGGGCAACTCCACAATGAGCAGTTCTTC. Residues: CATSDATGQLHNEQFF.

This clonotype was seen a few times. This chain uses TRBV14 with TRBJ2-3; perhaps D is TRBD1 or TRBD2 (5 bases each). Trimming pared 2 bases from V and 5 bases from J, leaving 17 bases between. CDR1 and CDR2 from the germline V gene are SGHDN and FVKESK. The length of the CDR3 is 16 residues. In DNA, the CDR3 is TGTGCCAGCAGCCAATATGAAGGGACCATTCAAGATACGCAGTATTTT. It is translated as CASSQYEGTIQDTQYF.